One sample yielded the 17 T cell receptor beta chains listed below, sequenced in a study of blood T cells in healthy people across ages. Primers used in a second PCR of roughly 6 to 12 cycles were a sample-barcoded 5' primer and a J-beta primer mix. Each CDR3 protein is one row after TCRdb ran MiXCR on the 5' RACE reads. The sample lists approximately 800,000 distinct CDR3 sequences, around 34% occurring once. Sequenced input: blood. All receptors derive from a man aged 18-30 years in good health.

This clonotype was counted only a few times. The chain uses TRBV20-1 and TRBJ1-1; 7 nucleotides match TRBD1. The germline gives CDR1 DFQATT, CDR2 SNEGSKA (reference sequence). The CDR3 consists of 12 residues. V trimming: 7 bases; J trimming: 3 bases; junction bases outside the gene matches: 5. CDR3 sequence (DNA): TGCAGTGTCGGACAGGACGACACTGAAGCTTTCTTT. Residues: CSVGQDDTEAFF.

This chain joins TRBV6-6 and TRBJ2-1, with D uncertain. Judging by the DNA end, TRBJ2-7 fits better; the J call may be wrong. The germline V gene has CDR1 MNHNY and CDR2 SVGAGI (reference sequence). This CDR3 has 15 residues. CDR3 loop: CASSHRPGLDNEQYF. The CDR3, as DNA: TGTGCCAGCAGCCACCGACCCGGTTTAGACAATGAGCAGTACTTC.

The chain carries TRBV29-1 and TRBJ2-1, with D perhaps matching TRBD2 (6 bases). The CDR3 covers 12 residues. Looked up from germline, CDR1 is SQVTM and CDR2 is ANQGSEA. V lost 7 bases and J lost 3, with 10 bases in between. CDR3 amino acids: CSAGTFYNEQFF. CDR3 nucleotides: TGCAGCGCCGGGACTTTCTACAATGAGCAGTTCTTC.

This clonotype was counted many times. V is TRBV12-3 or TRBV12-4 and J is TRBJ2-1, with 8 bases lining up with TRBD2. V was pared by 6 bases and J by 2 bases, with 6 bases of the junction left unmatched. The CDR3 contains 15 residues. This chain's CDR3 is CASSRGGATYNEQFF. The CDR3 region has the DNA TGTGCCAGCAGCCGGGGGGGGGCTACCTACAATGAGCAGTTCTTC.

CDR3 residues: CASSLRASGANVLTF. CDR3 nucleotides: TGTGCCAGCAGCTTAAGAGCCTCTGGGGCCAACGTCCTGACTTTC. This chain links TRBV7-2 with TRBJ2-6; D call uncertain. With 2 bases removed from V and 0 bases from J, the gap between germline ends came to 5 bases. Germline V gives CDR1 SGHTA, CDR2 FQGNSA. The CDR3 runs 15 residues.

This chain links TRBV20-1 with TRBJ1-1; the D gene is possibly TRBD1 (6 bases). Per germline, CDR1 DFQATT and CDR2 SNEGSKA (reference sequence). The V gene lost 4 bases and the J gene lost 0 bases, with 12 bases spanning the gap. The CDR3 runs to 14 residues. CDR3 sequence (DNA): TGCAGTGCTACTCCGGGACAATTGAACACTGAAGCTTTCTTT. Encoded protein: CSATPGQLNTEAFF.

The rearrangement uses TRBV20-1 and TRBJ2-1; 8 nucleotides match TRBD2. The germline V gene encodes CDR1 DFQATT and CDR2 SNEGSKA (reference sequence). This CDR3 is 15 amino acids long. J gave up 5 bases and V 0 bases, and 6 bases lay outside the gene matches. The CDR3 DNA is TGCAGTGCTAGAGACCCCGGGGGGGCCGACAATGAGCAGTTCTTC. Protein sequence: CSARDPGGADNEQFF.

The chain recombines TRBV10-3 with TRBJ1-1; 7 bases align to TRBD1. With V trimmed by 8 bases and J by 0 bases, 6 bases remained unmatched. CDR3 length: 14 amino acids. Germline V gene data show CDR1 as ENHRY and CDR2 as SYGVKD. In nucleotides, the CDR3 is TGTGCCATCCACCCGGGACAGCTGAACACTGAAGCTTTCTTT. It encodes CAIHPGQLNTEAFF.

This clonotype occurred many times. Here the CDR3 reads CASSLGQINEQFF. CDR3 coding DNA: TGTGCCAGCAGTTTAGGGCAGATCAATGAGCAGTTCTTC. The genes are TRBV12-3 or TRBV12-4 and TRBJ2-1; D remains unclear. The CDR3 spans 13 residues. V lost 1 base and J 6 bases, leaving 7 bases between the germline ends.

CDR3 sequence (DNA): TGTGCCATCAGCAAGGACGGAGGAAATAATCAGCCCCAGCATTTT. Translating gives CAISKDGGNNQPQHF. The V gene is TRBV10-3, the J gene TRBJ1-5; D gene ambiguous. This CDR3 is 15 amino acids long. CDR1 is ENHRY, CDR2 SYGVKD, per germline. Trimming removed 6 bases at V and 4 bases at J, with 16 bases between.

J is TRBJ1-5 and V is TRBV20-1; no clear D gene. Trimming pared 3 bases from V and 7 bases from J, leaving 19 bases between. The CDR3 is made up of 15 amino acids. Germline V lookup: CDR1 DFQATT, CDR2 SNEGSKA (reference sequence). The CDR3 nucleotides read TGCAGTGCTAGTGCCGGGCCCCATTTAAAACAGCCCCAGCATTTT. This encodes CSASAGPHLKQPQHF.

The chain links TRBV29-1 to TRBJ1-1; TRBD1 is a possible D gene (5 bases). In germline, CDR1 is SQVTM, CDR2 ANQGSEA. V was trimmed by 4 bases and J by 4 bases, leaving 16 bases between them. This CDR3 is built from 14 residues. The chain's CDR3 is CSVAWGTPSTEAFF. The CDR3 DNA reads TGCAGCGTTGCTTGGGGGACCCCAAGCACTGAAGCTTTCTTT.

This clonotype was picked up many times. This chain links TRBV4-3 with TRBJ2-7, with D possibly being TRBD2 (6 bases). The length of the CDR3 is 13 residues. The V gene lost 0 bases and the J gene lost 5 bases, with 8 bases spanning the gap. Per germline, CDR1 LGHNA and CDR2 YSLEER. CDR3 region: CASSQDGGNEQYF. CDR3 bases: TGCGCCAGCAGCCAAGATGGGGGGAACGAGCAGTACTTC.

This clonotype has just a few counts. The chain uses TRBV6-7 and TRBJ2-7; D is possibly TRBD1 (6 bases). TRBV6-7 is an open reading frame whose function is uncertain. Trimming pared 0 bases from V and 0 bases from J, leaving 12 bases between. This CDR3 comprises 16 residues. As DNA, the CDR3 is TGTGCCAGCAGTTACTCTTTTTACAGGGACTCCTACGAGCAGTACTTC. It specifies CASSYSFYRDSYEQYF.

This chain connects TRBV6-5 to TRBJ1-1, with 7 positions matching TRBD1. Unmatched junction bases numbered 4, after V lost 2 bases and J lost 1 base. The CDR3 runs to 15 residues. From germline, CDR1 is MNHEY and CDR2 SVGAGI. This CDR3 reads CASSYGTAGNTEAFF. CDR3 coding DNA: TGTGCCAGCAGTTACGGGACAGCTGGGAACACTGAAGCTTTCTTT.

Notes on this clonotype: The CDR3 carries no conserved terminal phenylalanine or tryptophan, so it likely arises from a read error. V gene TRBV4-1 combines with J gene TRBJ2-5; D possibly matches TRBD1 or TRBD2 (5 bases each). CDR1 is MGHRA, CDR2 YSYEKL, per germline. V was clipped by 0 bases and J by 11 bases, with 22 bases between them. CDR3 size: 16 residues. The CDR3 spells CASSQEVGVVGGEQYL. As DNA, the CDR3 is TGCGCCAGCAGCCAAGAAGTGGGGGTTGTTGGCGGTGAGCAGTACTTG.

J is TRBJ1-2 and V is TRBV2, with D uncertain. Germline V lookup: CDR1 SNHLY, CDR2 FYNNEI. The V end lost 6 bases, the J end lost 2 bases, and 7 bases lay between the germline ends. CDR3 length: 12 amino acids. This CDR3 reads CASREQNYGYTF. CDR3 sequence (DNA): TGTGCCAGCAGGGAACAGAACTATGGCTACACCTTC.